The count of the clone carrying this T cell receptor beta chain is one. The donors were adults (healthy and HIV-negative) with no recent acute infections or vaccinations. Caucasian adults residing in Nashville, Tennessee made up all the donors. This entry belongs to a study of shared clonotypes between healthy human individuals. The test was conducted at deep level. TCRdb's table, derived via immunoSEQ multiplex PCR, lists solely in-frame clones and lacks some. This table has a few million clones, more than 80% appearing once. CDR1 and CDR2 (germline): SGHTA, FQGNSA. The CDR3 length is 17 residues. V was pared by 0 bases and J by 4 bases, with 3 bases of the junction left unmatched.

The receptor's source is a man aged 18 to 29 in good health. Some clones in this sample may be carry-over from other donors' samples. J is TRBJ2-5 and V is TRBV7-2; 15 positions agree with TRBD2. The specimen sequenced was naive CD4+ T cells from PBMCs. Subset here: CD45RA+ positively selected. Here the CDR3 reads CASSLAGLAGGGETQYF. The CDR3 DNA sequence: TGTGCCAGCAGCTTAGCGGGACTAGCGGGAGGCGGAGAGACCCAGTACTTC.